This T cell receptor (beta chain) was identified in a study of T-cell reconstitution after alpha-beta-depleted transplantation in children. Study-wide results and limits: Diversity and T-cell counts at one year after transplant derived mostly from new T cells. Certain patients had high TCRbeta diversity at day 60, and it came from recipient T cells and thymic progenitors that survived.

Germline CDR1 and CDR2: SQVTM and ANQGSEA. The CDR3 runs 13 residues. V was pared by 6 bases and J by 6 bases, with 10 bases of the junction left unmatched. TCRbeta library preparation incorporated unique molecular identifiers. TCRdb reprocessed the PCR reads with MiXCR, giving one entry per CDR3 protein. The sample records fewer than 250,000 distinct CDR3 sequences, about 15% being singletons. As regards this clonotype: The antigen is unknown.

The source material was PBMCs, mostly from graft donor cells, sampled 360 days after TCRalphabeta/CD19-depleted stem cell transplant. This receptor was taken from a male patient between 2 and 10 years old who had a stem cell transplant for acute lymphoblastic leukemia, so the T cells may come from the graft donor. The chain employs TRBV29-1 and TRBJ2-7; TRBD1 matches 8 bases. CDR3 coding DNA: TGCAGCGTCAGAAAGGCGGGGACAGGCGAGCAGTACTTC. Its translation is CSVRKAGTGEQYF.